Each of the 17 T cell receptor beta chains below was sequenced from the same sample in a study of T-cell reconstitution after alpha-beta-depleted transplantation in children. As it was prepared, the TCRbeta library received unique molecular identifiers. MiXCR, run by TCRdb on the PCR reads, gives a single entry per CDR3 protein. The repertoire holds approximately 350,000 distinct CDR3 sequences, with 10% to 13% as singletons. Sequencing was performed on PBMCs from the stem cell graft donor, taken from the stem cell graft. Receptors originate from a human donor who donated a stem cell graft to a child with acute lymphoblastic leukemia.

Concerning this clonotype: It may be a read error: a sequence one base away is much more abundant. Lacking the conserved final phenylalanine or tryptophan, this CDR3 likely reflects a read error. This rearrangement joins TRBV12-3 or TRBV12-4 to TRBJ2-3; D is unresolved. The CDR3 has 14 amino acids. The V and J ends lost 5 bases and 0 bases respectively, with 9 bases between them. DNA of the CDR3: TGTGCCAGCAGTCTTGACGGGAGCACAGATACGCAGTATTTG. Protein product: CASSLDGSTDTQYL.

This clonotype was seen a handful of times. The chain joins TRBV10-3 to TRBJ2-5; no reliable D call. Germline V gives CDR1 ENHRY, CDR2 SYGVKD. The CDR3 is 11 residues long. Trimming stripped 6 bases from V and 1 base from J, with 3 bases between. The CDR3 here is CAIRAQETQYF. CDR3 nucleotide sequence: TGTGCCATCAGGGCCCAAGAGACCCAGTACTTC.

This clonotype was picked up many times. For the CDR3, the DNA is TGCAGTGCTAGCGGGACAGGGGAAGGAGAGACCCAGTACTTC. Its protein is CSASGTGEGETQYF. V gene TRBV20-1 combines with J gene TRBJ2-5; 10 bases line up with TRBD1. The V segment lost 3 bases and the J segment 4 bases; nucleotides outside the gene matches: 5. Germline CDR1 and CDR2: DFQATT and SNEGSKA (reference sequence). The CDR3 consists of 14 residues.

The CDR3 nucleotides are TGTGCCAGCAGCGTAGGAGGGAGGTCTGCCTACGAGCAGTACTTC. Translated: CASSVGGRSAYEQYF. The chain joins TRBV9 to TRBJ2-7, with D perhaps matching TRBD2 (6 bases). Germline-derived CDR1 and CDR2 are SGDLS and YYNGEE. The CDR3 consists of 15 residues. V was cut by 0 bases and J by 2 bases, with 12 bases left in between.

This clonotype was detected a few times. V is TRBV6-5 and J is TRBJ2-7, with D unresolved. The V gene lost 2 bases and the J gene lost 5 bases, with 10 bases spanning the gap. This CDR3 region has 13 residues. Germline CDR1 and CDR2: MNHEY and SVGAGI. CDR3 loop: CASSYLGTNEQYF. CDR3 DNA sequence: TGTGCCAGCAGTTACCTGGGTACCAACGAGCAGTACTTC.

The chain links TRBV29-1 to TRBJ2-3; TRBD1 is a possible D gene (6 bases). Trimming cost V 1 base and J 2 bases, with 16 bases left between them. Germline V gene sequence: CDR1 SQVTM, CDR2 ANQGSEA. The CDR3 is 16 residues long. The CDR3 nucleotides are TGCAGCGTTGAAGGGGGGCAGGTCGGCCTCACAGATACGCAGTATTTT. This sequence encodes CSVEGGQVGLTDTQYF.

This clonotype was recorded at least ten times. The CDR3 coding sequence is TGTGCCAGCAGCCAAGGGGACAGGGAAGTCGGAAACACCATATATTTT. Its translation is CASSQGDREVGNTIYF. The V and J genes are TRBV4-2 and TRBJ1-3; 9 bases match TRBD1. Germline-derived CDR1 and CDR2 are LGHNA and YNFKEQ. The junction had 5 bases not matched to a gene; V was cut back by 1 base and J by 4 bases. The CDR3 consists of 16 residues.

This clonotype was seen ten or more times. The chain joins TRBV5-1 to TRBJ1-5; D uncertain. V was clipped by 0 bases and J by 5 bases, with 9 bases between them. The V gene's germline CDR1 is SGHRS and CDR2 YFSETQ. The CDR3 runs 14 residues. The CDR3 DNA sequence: TGCGCCAGCAGCTTGGAGGCAGGCGATCAGCCCCAGCATTTT. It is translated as CASSLEAGDQPQHF.

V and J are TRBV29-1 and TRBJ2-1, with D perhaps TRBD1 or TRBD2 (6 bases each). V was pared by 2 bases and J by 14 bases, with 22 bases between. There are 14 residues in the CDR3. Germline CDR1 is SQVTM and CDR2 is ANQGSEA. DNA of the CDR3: TGCAGCGTTGAAAAGACAGGCCTCGGGAGCCCGGAGTTCTTC. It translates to CSVEKTGLGSPEFF.

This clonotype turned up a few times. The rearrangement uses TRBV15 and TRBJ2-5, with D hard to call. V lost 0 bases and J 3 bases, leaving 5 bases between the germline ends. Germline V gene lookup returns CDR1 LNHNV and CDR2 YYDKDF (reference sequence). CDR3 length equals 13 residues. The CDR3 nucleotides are TGTGCCACCAGCAGAGACCAGGAAGAGACCCAGTACTTC. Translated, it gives CATSRDQEETQYF.

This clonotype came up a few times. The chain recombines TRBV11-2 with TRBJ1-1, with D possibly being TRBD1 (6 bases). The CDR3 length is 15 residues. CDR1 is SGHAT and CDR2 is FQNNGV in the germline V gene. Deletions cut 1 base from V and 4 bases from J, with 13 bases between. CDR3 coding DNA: TGTGCCAGCAGCTTAGGTAGCACAGGGACCACTGAAGCTTTCTTT. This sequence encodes CASSLGSTGTTEAFF.

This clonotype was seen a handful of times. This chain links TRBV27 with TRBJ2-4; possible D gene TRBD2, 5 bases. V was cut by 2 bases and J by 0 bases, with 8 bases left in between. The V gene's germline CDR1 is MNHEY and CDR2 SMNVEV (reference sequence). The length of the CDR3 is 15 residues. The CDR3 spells CASSLEGRAKNIQYF. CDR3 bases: TGTGCCAGCAGTTTAGAGGGCCGAGCCAAAAACATTCAGTACTTC.

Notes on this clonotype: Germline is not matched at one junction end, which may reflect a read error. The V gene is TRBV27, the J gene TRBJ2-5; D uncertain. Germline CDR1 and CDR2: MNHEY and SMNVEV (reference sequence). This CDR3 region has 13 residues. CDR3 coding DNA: TGTGCCGGCAGCCCCCGGTGGCAAGAGACCCAGTACTTC. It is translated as CAGSPRWQETQYF.

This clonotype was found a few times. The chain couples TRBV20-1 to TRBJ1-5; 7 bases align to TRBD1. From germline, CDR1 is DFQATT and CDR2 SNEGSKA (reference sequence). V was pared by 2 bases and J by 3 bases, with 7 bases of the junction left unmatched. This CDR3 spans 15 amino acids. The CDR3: CSARYGDRDNQPQHF. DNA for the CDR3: TGCAGTGCTAGATACGGCGACAGGGACAATCAGCCCCAGCATTTT.

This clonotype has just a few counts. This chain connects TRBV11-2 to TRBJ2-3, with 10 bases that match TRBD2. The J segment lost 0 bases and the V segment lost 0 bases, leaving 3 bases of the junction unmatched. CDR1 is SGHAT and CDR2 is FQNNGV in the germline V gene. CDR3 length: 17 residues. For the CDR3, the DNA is TGTGCCAGCAGCTTAGATACTAGCGGGACAAGCACAGATACGCAGTATTTT. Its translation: CASSLDTSGTSTDTQYF.

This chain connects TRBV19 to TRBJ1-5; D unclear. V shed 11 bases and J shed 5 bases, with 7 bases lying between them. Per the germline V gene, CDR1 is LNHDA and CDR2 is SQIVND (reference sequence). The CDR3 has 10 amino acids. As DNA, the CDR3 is TGTGCCGGCGGACATCAGCCCCAGCATTTT. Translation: CAGGHQPQHF.

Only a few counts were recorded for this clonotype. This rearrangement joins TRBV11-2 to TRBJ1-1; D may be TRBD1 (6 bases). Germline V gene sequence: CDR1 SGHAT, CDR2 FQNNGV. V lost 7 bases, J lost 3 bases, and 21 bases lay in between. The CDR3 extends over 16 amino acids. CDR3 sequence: CASNEGGAREDTEAFF. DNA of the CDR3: TGTGCCAGCAACGAGGGGGGGGCGCGGGAGGACACTGAAGCTTTCTTT.